These 25 T cell receptor beta chains came from one sample sequenced in a study of T cells after posttransplantation cyclophosphamide. A marrow graft followed busulfan-fludarabine conditioning, with cyclophosphamide on days +3 and +4. This table comes from immunoSEQ multiplex PCR, and its TCRdb copy is limited to in-frame clones, with some not included. The repertoire holds 20,000 or so clones, with around 70% as singletons. Source: PBMCs, taken after an allogeneic stem cell transplant with post-transplant cyclophosphamide. The source of these receptors is a male patient aged 25 to 39 who received an allogeneic stem cell transplant from a related donor, was CMV-positive, and had acute GVHD only. The graft donor may account for some of the T cells.

This clone was observed a few times. One end of the junction varies from germline; a read error may be responsible. This rearrangement joins TRBV5-5 to TRBJ2-7, with 7 bases identical to TRBD2. Germline CDR1 SGHKS, CDR2 YYEKEE (reference sequence). The CDR3 is 14 amino acids. The CDR3 bases are TGCGCCAGCAGCCAGTTGGACGGGACTACCGAGCAGTACTTC. Its translation: CASSQLDGTTEQYF.

This chain uses TRBV28 with TRBJ2-2; weak D call: TRBD2 (5 bases). From germline, CDR1 is MDHEN and CDR2 SYDVKM. CDR3 length equals 14 residues. Trimming took 2 bases from V and 7 from J, leaving 11 bases between them. The CDR3 nucleotides read TGTGCCAGCAGTTTAGGGAAGGCGGGCGGGGAGCTGTTTTTT. Translated, it gives CASSLGKAGGELFF.

The J gene is TRBJ2-7, the V gene TRBV4-3; 8 bases agree with TRBD1. Per germline, CDR1 LGHNA and CDR2 YSLEER. This CDR3 has 14 amino acids. The J segment lost 3 bases and the V segment lost 3 bases, leaving 4 bases of the junction unmatched. CDR3 sequence (DNA): TGCGCCAGCAGCCAGATGACAGGGGACTACGAGCAGTACTTC. This translates into CASSQMTGDYEQYF.

The chain couples TRBV5-4 to TRBJ2-3; no firm D call. V shed 2 bases and J shed 1 base, with 11 bases lying between them. From germline, CDR1 is SGHNT and CDR2 YYREEE (reference sequence). The CDR3 runs 15 residues. CDR3: CASSFGGYRTDTQYF. DNA of the CDR3: TGTGCCAGCAGCTTCGGCGGATACCGCACAGATACGCAGTATTTT.

V and J are TRBV6-5 and TRBJ1-5, with unresolved D. The germline CDR1 and CDR2 sequences are MNHEY and SVGAGI. Deletions cut 0 bases from V and 6 bases from J, with 12 bases between. The CDR3 is 15 amino acids. The CDR3 nucleotides read TGTGCCAGCAGTTACTCGAGTGAGGTTGGTCAGCCCCAGCATTTT. Protein product: CASSYSSEVGQPQHF.

V is TRBV12-5 and J is TRBJ2-1; 9 nucleotides match TRBD2. The CDR3 covers 14 residues. Germline trimming cut 5 bases from V and 9 bases from J; bases unmatched to any gene: 8. In germline, CDR1 is LGHNT, CDR2 FRNRAP. CDR3 coding DNA: TGTGCTAGTGGTCCCGGGCTAGCGGGGAGTGAGCAGTTCTTC. Its protein is CASGPGLAGSEQFF. Together with reference TRBV12-5 and TRBJ2-1, the CDR3 gives the full variable domain: DARVTQTPRHKVTEMGQEVTMRCQPILGHNTVFWYRQTMMQGLELLAYFRNRAPLDDSGMPKDRFSAEMPDATLATLKIQPSEPRDSAVYFCASGPGLAGSEQFFGPGTRLTVL.

This sequence joins TRBV5-1 and TRBJ2-1, with a possible D match to TRBD1 (6 bases). This CDR3 is built from 16 residues. CDR1 is SGHRS and CDR2 is YFSETQ in the germline V gene. Between the trimmed V and J ends, which lost 0 bases and 8 bases, there was a span of 18 bases. The DNA for the CDR3 is TGCGCCAGCAGCTTGGGGCAGGGGAAAATGTTCCATGAGCAGTTCTTC. This gives the protein CASSLGQGKMFHEQFF.

The chain has TRBV6-5 and TRBJ2-3, with D unresolved. The CDR3 is made up of 15 amino acids. Germline-derived CDR1 and CDR2 are MNHEY and SVGAGI. Trimming removed 5 bases from V and 0 bases from J, with 12 bases in between. The CDR3 is CASSRSPTSTDTQYF. The CDR3 nucleotides read TGTGCCAGCAGTCGTAGCCCAACTAGCACAGATACGCAGTATTTT.

The J gene is TRBJ2-5, the V gene TRBV5-4; 8 bases line up with TRBD2. The germline gives CDR1 SGHNT, CDR2 YYREEE (reference sequence). V dropped 0 bases and J dropped 2; count of bases not matched to a gene: 6. The CDR3 is made up of 16 amino acids. CDR3 amino acids: CASSLASGGLQETQYF. CDR3 coding DNA: TGTGCCAGCAGCTTGGCGAGCGGGGGCCTTCAAGAGACCCAGTACTTC. Variable domain in full (rest from reference TRBV5-4 and TRBJ2-5): ETGVTQSPTHLIKTRGQQVTLRCSSQSGHNTVSWYQQALGQGPQFIFQYYREEENGRGNFPPRFSGLQFPNYSSELNVNALELDDSALYLCASSLASGGLQETQYFGPGTRLLVL.

This clone was counted only a few times. The chain recombines TRBV29-1 with TRBJ2-7, with TRBD1 as a possible D gene (6 bases). Germline CDR1 SQVTM, CDR2 ANQGSEA. The CDR3 has 13 residues. V gave up 4 bases and J gave up 4 bases, with 14 bases separating them. The CDR3 nucleotides are TGCAGCGTTGTTCAGGGGCCCCGGTACGAGCAGTACTTC. Translated: CSVVQGPRYEQYF.

CDR3 loop: CASSSRDRGPRLIGLAFF. CDR3 nucleotide sequence: TGTGCCAGCAGCTCCCGGGACAGGGGGCCTCGTCTTATTGGCTTGGCTTTCTTT. The rearrangement links TRBV11-2 to TRBJ1-1; 12 bases fit TRBD1. Germline V CDR1 and CDR2: SGHAT, FQNNGV. The CDR3 runs to 18 residues. J lost 11 bases, V lost 4 bases, and 20 bases had no gene match.

This clone showed up just once. This chain connects TRBV13 to TRBJ1-1; D is unresolved. CDR1 and CDR2 (germline): PRHDT, FYEKMQ (reference sequence). The ends were cut back, 3 bases at V and 11 bases at J, with 10 bases in the middle. The CDR3 has 11 residues. The CDR3 reads CASSFAQEAFF. DNA of the CDR3: TGTGCCAGCAGCTTTGCCCAAGAGGCTTTCTTT.

The chain links TRBV2 to TRBJ2-7, with D maybe TRBD2 (7 bases). Germline V CDR1 and CDR2: SNHLY, FYNNEI. The CDR3 covers 14 residues. V was clipped by 4 bases and J by 6 bases, with 16 bases between them. The CDR3, as DNA: TGTGCCAGCAGTGTTGAGGGAGGGGGGGCCGAGCAGTACTTC. Protein product: CASSVEGGGAEQYF.

V and J are TRBV5-8 and TRBJ2-1; TRBD1 is a possible D gene (5 bases). This CDR3 comprises 15 residues. Trimming shortened V by 4 bases and J by 0 bases, and 11 bases separated the two germline ends. Per the germline V gene, CDR1 is SGHTS and CDR2 is YDEGEE. CDR3 sequence (DNA): TGTGCCAGCAGCAATCGACAGCTCTCCTACAATGAGCAGTTCTTC. Translation gives CASSNRQLSYNEQFF.

The chain couples TRBV7-2 to TRBJ2-3; 8 bases line up with TRBD2. Germline V CDR1 and CDR2: SGHTA, FQGNSA. This CDR3 contains 15 residues. J lost 1 base, V lost 5 bases, and 5 bases had no gene match. CDR3: CASSLERGRTDTQYF. CDR3 DNA: TGTGCCAGCAGCCTAGAGCGGGGGCGCACAGATACGCAGTATTTT.

This rearrangement joins TRBV6-5 to TRBJ1-2, with TRBD1 identical over 10 bases. This CDR3 is 16 amino acids long. V lost 2 bases to trimming and J lost 5 bases; unmatched junction nucleotides: 8. Germline V gene lookup returns CDR1 MNHEY and CDR2 SVGAGI. This CDR3 reads CASSYTQTGGRYGYTF. Here the CDR3 DNA reads TGTGCCAGCAGTTACACACAGACAGGGGGCAGGTATGGCTACACCTTC.

This chain's CDR3 is CASKVGGGADTQYF. CDR3 nucleotide sequence: TGTGCCAGCAAGGTGGGGGGGGGAGCAGATACGCAGTATTTT. This chain links TRBV27 with TRBJ2-3, with 7 positions matching TRBD2. The CDR3 spans 14 residues. V shed 7 bases, J shed 4 bases, and the junction held 8 bases outside the gene matches. Germline V gene data show CDR1 as MNHEY and CDR2 as SMNVEV (reference sequence).

This clone was observed a handful of times. A far larger clone is one nucleotide away, so this likely arose from a read error. Distinct nucleotide sequences in the sample also encode this CDR3. This sequence joins TRBV6-6 and TRBJ2-2, with a weak D call TRBD2 (6 bases). Trimming took off 5 bases at V and 4 bases at J, with 14 bases between the two ends. CDR3 length: 15 residues. Per germline, CDR1 MNHNY and CDR2 SVGAGI (reference sequence). CDR3 residues: CASSESAGSTGELFF. DNA of the CDR3: TGTGCCAGCAGTGAGTCAGCCGGGAGCACCGGGGAGCTGTTTTTT.

This clone has only one observation. The chain is built from TRBV27 and TRBJ1-1; tentative D call: TRBD1 (5 bases). This CDR3 has 14 residues. Germline-derived CDR1 and CDR2 are MNHEY and SMNVEV (reference sequence). V gave up 4 bases and J gave up 3 bases, with 12 bases separating them. The CDR3 sequence: CASSSRTGDTEAFF. The CDR3 DNA sequence: TGTGCCAGCAGTTCCCGTACGGGGGACACTGAAGCTTTCTTT.

The CDR3 DNA reads TGCGCCAGCAGCTTGGTGAGGGGGCAGGATGGCTACACCTTC. It translates to CASSLVRGQDGYTF. This chain joins TRBV5-1 and TRBJ1-2, with 7 bases identical to TRBD1. The germline CDR1 and CDR2 sequences are SGHRS and YFSETQ. The length of the CDR3 is 14 residues. After removal of 0 bases from V and 6 bases from J, the junction contained 5 bases not matched to a gene.

The rearrangement joins TRBV6-1 to TRBJ2-7; possible D gene TRBD1, 6 bases. Germline lookup yields CDR1 MNHNS and CDR2 SASEGT. The CDR3 totals 14 residues. Between the trimmed V and J ends, which lost 6 bases and 3 bases, there was a span of 15 bases. CDR3 sequence reads: CASRPQGRLYEQYF. CDR3 nucleotide sequence: TGTGCCAGCAGGCCACAGGGCCGACTCTACGAGCAGTACTTC.

The sample holds a few counts of this clone. This chain joins TRBV5-1 and TRBJ1-2; the D is unclear. The CDR3 loop spans 13 amino acids. CDR1 and CDR2 (germline): SGHRS, YFSETQ. V was cut by 0 bases and J by 10 bases, with 13 bases left in between. The CDR3 sequence is CASSLVQEGVYTF. The DNA of the CDR3 is TGCGCCAGCAGCTTGGTCCAGGAGGGAGTCTACACCTTC.

Only a few counts were recorded for this clone. This chain links TRBV6-5 with TRBJ2-3; the D gene is possibly TRBD1 (6 bases). CDR1 and CDR2 (germline): MNHEY, SVGAGI. Trimming took off 4 bases at V and 1 base at J, with 15 bases between the two ends. CDR3 length: 16 amino acids. CDR3 DNA: TGTGCCAGCAGTTCTCCACAGGGAATCGGCACAGATACGCAGTATTTT. Residues: CASSSPQGIGTDTQYF.

This chain links TRBV6-5 with TRBJ1-5; D not resolved. This CDR3 is built from 14 residues. The V end was cut by 6 bases, the J end by 1 base, with 10 bases between. The V gene's germline CDR1 is MNHEY and CDR2 SVGAGI. The CDR3 protein is CASRLTGSNQPQHF. In DNA form, the CDR3 reads TGTGCCAGCAGATTGACGGGAAGCAATCAGCCCCAGCATTTT.

This clone occurred a few times. The chain recombines TRBV7-2 with TRBJ1-5; no firm D call. V gave up 1 base and J gave up 0 bases, with 10 bases separating them. The CDR3 totals 16 residues. From germline, CDR1 is SGHTA and CDR2 FQGNSA. This CDR3 is CASSLVHGGSNQPQHF. The CDR3 bases are TGTGCCAGCAGCTTAGTTCACGGCGGTAGCAATCAGCCCCAGCATTTT. Based on the CDR3 plus reference TRBV7-2 and TRBJ1-5, the full variable domain is GAGVSQSPSNKVTEKGKDVELRCDPISGHTALYWYRQSLGQGLEFLIYFQGNSAPDKSGLPSDRFSAERTGGSVSTLTIQRTQQEDSAVYLCASSLVHGGSNQPQHFGDGTRLSIL.